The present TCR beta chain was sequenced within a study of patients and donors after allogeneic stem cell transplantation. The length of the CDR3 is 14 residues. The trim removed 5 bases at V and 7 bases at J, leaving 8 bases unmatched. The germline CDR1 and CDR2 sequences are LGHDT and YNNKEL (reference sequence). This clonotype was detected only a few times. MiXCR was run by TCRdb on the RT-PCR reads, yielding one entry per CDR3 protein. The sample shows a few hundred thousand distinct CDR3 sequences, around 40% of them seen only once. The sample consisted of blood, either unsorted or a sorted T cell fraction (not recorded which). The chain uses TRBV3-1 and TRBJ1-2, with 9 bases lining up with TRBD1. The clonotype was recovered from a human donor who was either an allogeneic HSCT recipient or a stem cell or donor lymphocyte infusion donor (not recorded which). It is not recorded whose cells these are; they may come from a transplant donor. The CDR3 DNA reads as TGTGCCAGCAGCTTACCGGGACAGGGATTTGGCTACACCTTC. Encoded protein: CASSLPGQGFGYTF.